The next 13 T cell receptor beta chains were all read from a single sample in a study of cytomegalovirus exposure and HLA in healthy donors. 60 Vbeta and 13 Jbeta primers were used in PCR. Clones were sequenced by immunoSEQ multiplex PCR, and TCRdb holds only the in-frame ones, with some missing. The profile shows around 200,000 clones, over 70% of them singletons. What was sequenced was PBMCs. The source of these receptors is a woman aged 30 to 39 in good health and CMV-seropositive.

The chain couples TRBV28 to TRBJ2-5, with D tentatively TRBD1 (5 bases). V was cut by 6 bases and J by 2 bases, with 19 bases left in between. This CDR3 has 16 residues. Per the germline V gene, CDR1 is MDHEN and CDR2 is SYDVKM. CDR3 nucleotide sequence: TGTGCCAGCAGCCGACATCAGGGTAGTCTTCAAGAGACCCAGTACTTC. Translated, it gives CASSRHQGSLQETQYF.

This clone was seen only a few times. The V and J genes are TRBV6-5 and TRBJ2-4; D remains ambiguous. CDR3 length: 11 amino acids. Germline loops: CDR1 MNHEY, CDR2 SVGAGI. The V end was cut by 10 bases, the J end by 1 base, with 5 bases between. The CDR3 DNA is TGTGCCACCGAGGCCAAAAACATTCAGTACTTC. Amino acids: CATEAKNIQYF.

V is TRBV7-9 and J is TRBJ2-7; 11 positions agree with TRBD2. Germline V gene lookup returns CDR1 SEHNR and CDR2 FQNEAQ (reference sequence). CDR3 length: 19 residues. Germline trimming cut 4 bases from V and 2 bases from J; bases unmatched to any gene: 16. The CDR3 reads CASSSRGGLAGRSPYEQYF. CDR3 bases: TGTGCCAGCAGCTCGCGGGGTGGACTAGCGGGCCGGAGTCCCTACGAGCAGTACTTC.

The rearrangement links TRBV27 to TRBJ1-1, with TRBD1 matching 9 bases. Germline CDR1 MNHEY, CDR2 SMNVEV (reference sequence). The CDR3 runs to 11 residues. V shed 8 bases and J 7 bases; nucleotides not matched to a gene: 2. The CDR3 nucleotides are TGTGCCAGCCACAGGGGGCGTGAAGCTTTCTTT. This codes for CASHRGREAFF.

This clone was counted between two and nine times. V is TRBV28 and J is TRBJ2-7; 7 bases match TRBD1. The CDR3 runs 15 residues. The germline CDR1 and CDR2 sequences are MDHEN and SYDVKM. V was pared by 6 bases and J by 7 bases, with 15 bases of the junction left unmatched. CDR3 in amino acids: CASSPPGPGGGEQYF. The DNA for the CDR3 is TGTGCCAGCAGCCCCCCGGGGCCAGGGGGTGGTGAGCAGTACTTC.

The rearrangement links TRBV19 to TRBJ2-7; D may be TRBD2 (6 bases). This CDR3 is built from 14 residues. Germline V gene lookup returns CDR1 LNHDA and CDR2 SQIVND (reference sequence). V gave up 5 bases and J gave up 2 bases, with 13 bases separating them. CDR3 loop: CASSDRDLPYEQYF. As DNA, the CDR3 is TGTGCCAGTAGTGACCGGGACTTGCCCTACGAGCAGTACTTC.

V and J are TRBV5-5 and TRBJ1-1; the match to TRBD1 covers 9 bases. Germline loops: CDR1 SGHKS, CDR2 YYEKEE (reference sequence). This CDR3 has 14 amino acids. The CDR3 nucleotides are TGTGCGTCCCCGGGACAGGGAGTGACAGTGTCAGCTTTCTTT. As protein: CASPGQGVTVSAFF.

This clone occurred once. This chain uses TRBV6-1 with TRBJ1-1; the match to TRBD1 covers 8 bases. Germline V gives CDR1 MNHNS, CDR2 SASEGT. This CDR3 region has 13 residues. The trim removed 10 bases at V and 4 bases at J, leaving 8 bases unmatched. CDR3 in amino acids: CATFGQGGTEAFF. CDR3 DNA: TGTGCCACCTTTGGACAGGGCGGCACTGAAGCTTTCTTT.

The chain carries TRBV5-4 and TRBJ2-3; TRBD1 agrees at 8 bases. Germline trimming cut 4 bases from V and 2 bases from J; bases unmatched to any gene: 6. CDR3 length equals 15 residues. Germline loops: CDR1 SGHNT, CDR2 YYREEE (reference sequence). Here the CDR3 reads CASSTGQAITDTQYF. The CDR3 bases are TGTGCCAGCAGCACGGGACAGGCAATCACAGATACGCAGTATTTT.

The chain is built from TRBV9 and TRBJ2-1; 9 nucleotides agree with TRBD2. Trimming cost V 4 bases and J 10 bases; bases outside gene matches: 15. The CDR3 covers 16 residues. CDR1 is SGDLS and CDR2 is YYNGEE in the germline V gene. CDR3 sequence reads: CASSSKPGLADSEQFF. In DNA, the CDR3 is TGTGCCAGCAGCTCAAAGCCGGGACTAGCTGATTCCGAGCAGTTCTTC.

The V and J genes are TRBV10-2 and TRBJ2-1; tentative D call: TRBD2 (6 bases). The ends were cut back, 6 bases at V and 7 bases at J, with 13 bases in the middle. CDR1 and CDR2 from the germline V gene are WSHSY and SAAADI. The CDR3 is 13 amino acids. CDR3 amino acids: CASRTGTSNEQFF. The CDR3 DNA reads as TGCGCCAGCAGAACCGGGACTTCTAATGAGCAGTTCTTC.

This chain connects TRBV5-1 to TRBJ2-5; 9 bases are shared with TRBD2. CDR1 and CDR2 (germline): SGHRS, YFSETQ. The length of the CDR3 is 16 residues. V was pared by 2 bases and J by 0 bases, with 5 bases of the junction left unmatched. CDR3 region: CASSFGLAGYQETQYF. The CDR3 DNA sequence: TGCGCCAGCAGCTTCGGGCTAGCGGGGTACCAAGAGACCCAGTACTTC.

The gene calls are TRBV7-6 and TRBJ1-5, with D uncertain. The CDR3 has 13 amino acids. Germline CDR1 and CDR2: SGHVS and FNYEAQ. Trimming took 2 bases from V and 7 from J, leaving 9 bases between them. The DNA of the CDR3 is TGTGCCAGCAGCTTAACAGTTGACCAGCCCCAGCATTTT. Protein product: CASSLTVDQPQHF.